This T cell receptor beta chain was profiled in a study of T cell repertoires in cytomegalovirus infection. Study summary: Carrying CMV and the relevant HLA type showed in public TCR beta signatures. Notes on the study in general: People with CMV and the relevant HLA were identified by cumulative public TCR beta family frequency. It was HLA-C-restricted CMV-specific TCR beta clonotypes that dominated the response ex vivo.

V was cut by 4 bases and J by 8 bases, with 14 bases left in between. There are 13 residues in the CDR3. Germline values: CDR1 LGHDT, CDR2 YNNKEL (reference sequence). TCRdb recomputed calls from the reads with MiXCR, one row per CDR3 protein. The repertoire has almost 500,000 distinct CDR3 sequences, about 11% of them found once; the top ten carry 10%. Comments on this clonotype: Its antigen remains unknown.

This clonotype was obtained from a human donor in good health (CMV status not recorded). Some clones in this sample may be carry-over from other donors' samples. This sequence joins TRBV3-1 and TRBJ1-2, with D hard to call. Sequencing used PBMCs. CDR3 DNA: TGTGCCAGCAGCCCCACCGGAGGTATGGGCTACACCTTC. This codes for CASSPTGGMGYTF.